Below are 5 T cell receptor beta chains sequenced from a single sample in a study of shared clonotypes between healthy human individuals. The protocol was immunoSEQ multiplex PCR, while the TCRdb copy is restricted to in-frame clones and leaves out a portion. The table lists some 2 million clones, about 94% of them singletons, with around 1.1% in the top ten. CD8 cells classed as naive were CD45RO-negative and positively selected for CCR7, excluding terminally differentiated effector memory CD45RA+ cells. The sequencing sample was made of naive CD8+ T cells sorted from blood. The receptors shown here come from a man aged 18 to 30 in good health.

This rearrangement joins TRBV21-1 to TRBJ1-1; TRBD1 is the table's D call and was not checked against the DNA. TRBV21-1 is tagged as a pseudogene. The CDR3 spans 17 residues. CDR3 sequence: CASSKVRGRGLNTEAFF. The CDR3 DNA reads TGTGCCAGCAGCAAAGTTAGGGGCAGGGGGCTCAACACTGAAGCTTTCTTT.

The chain recombines TRBV29-1 with TRBJ1-1, with a weak D call TRBD1 (5 bases). The CDR3 consists of 14 residues. The V and J ends lost 1 base and 6 bases respectively, with 15 bases between them. The germline gives CDR1 SQVTM, CDR2 ANQGSEA. The CDR3 here is CSVEGAGSTSEAFF. CDR3 in DNA: TGCAGCGTTGAAGGTGCAGGGAGTACATCTGAAGCTTTCTTT.

This chain connects TRBV6-1 to TRBJ2-1; D perhaps matches TRBD1 (5 bases). The CDR3 loop spans 15 amino acids. V was clipped by 4 bases and J by 5 bases, with 15 bases between them. Germline V gene sequence: CDR1 MNHNS, CDR2 SASEGT. This chain's CDR3 is CASSVSRVLNNEQFF. For the CDR3, the DNA is TGTGCCAGCAGTGTAAGCAGGGTCCTTAACAATGAGCAGTTCTTC.

The chain carries TRBV7-9 and TRBJ1-1; D ambiguous. CDR1 is SEHNR and CDR2 is FQNEAQ in the germline V gene (reference sequence). Trimming took off 0 bases at V and 3 bases at J, with 11 bases between the two ends. The CDR3 totals 15 residues. CDR3 nucleotides: TGTGCCAGCAGCTTAGCAGTGATCGGGGACACTGAAGCTTTCTTT. Translation gives CASSLAVIGDTEAFF.

The V call is TRBV19, the J call TRBJ1-5; no reliable D call. Germline V gives CDR1 LNHDA, CDR2 SQIVND (reference sequence). Deletions cut 2 bases from V and 7 bases from J, with 9 bases between. The length of the CDR3 is 13 residues. The CDR3 loop is CASSINREQPQHF. The DNA of the CDR3 is TGTGCCAGTAGTATAAATAGGGAACAGCCCCAGCATTTT.